These T cell receptor beta chains were read from a single sample in a study of blood T cell repertoires in COVID-19. Here immunoSEQ multiplex PCR was the method, and the copy in TCRdb shows in-frame clones only, minus some. The table includes some 120,000 clones, approximately 90% detected once. Sequencing input: peripheral blood. The receptors were sampled from a man between 45 and 60 years old with acute or convalescent COVID-19. Each CDR3 is given with its conserved first and last residue. A D gene is named only where the DNA matches it firmly. Size is stated for part of the rows, as once, few or many counts, or as a class when the clone is expanded.

>TRBV11-2|.|TRBD2|TRBJ2-3
CASSFRGAGLADTQYF
TGTGCCAGCAGCTTTCGGGGAGCGGGACTCGCAGATACGCAGTATTTT
>TRBV5-5|.|TRBD2|TRBJ2-7
CASSPESPSGSFDSYEQYF
TGTGCCAGCAGCCCGGAGAGCCCGAGCGGGAGTTTCGACTCCTACGAGCAGTACTTC
>TRBV5-5|few|.|TRBJ1-3
CASSSGNTIYF
TGTGCCAGCTCTAGTGGAAACACCATATATTTT
>TRBV18|.|.|TRBJ1-1
CASSLELTGTHNTEAFF
TGTGCCAGCTCACTCGAGCTGACAGGAACCCACAACACTGAAGCTTTCTTT
>TRBV10-3|.|.|TRBJ2-1
CAISREISPYNEQFF
TGTGCCATCAGTAGGGAGATTTCCCCCTACAATGAGCAGTTCTTC
>TRBV5-1|.|.|TRBJ2-3
CASSLDRVGDTQYF
TGCGCCAGCAGCTTGGACAGGGTGGGAGATACGCAGTATTTT
>TRBV7-2|.|.|TRBJ2-1
CASSLRSNEQFF
TGTGCCAGCAGCTTACGGTCTAATGAGCAGTTCTTC
>TRBV9|.|.|TRBJ2-5
CASSPLARGGETQYF
TGTGCCAGCAGCCCCCTCGCCAGGGGTGGGGAGACCCAGTACTTC
>TRBV7-9|.|.|TRBJ1-2
CASSLPQQGSYGYTF
TGTGCCAGCAGCTTACCCCAACAGGGCAGCTATGGCTACACCTTC
>TRBV30|.|.|TRBJ1-5
CAWGRGREDQPQHF
TGTGCCTGGGGCAGGGGTCGGGAGGATCAGCCCCAGCATTTT
>TRBV7-9|.|TRBD1|TRBJ1-4
CASSFPGQLNEKLFF
TGTGCCAGCAGCTTTCCGGGACAGCTGAATGAAAAACTGTTTTTT
>TRBV6-5|once|.|TRBJ2-5
CASLRSFSEQETQYF
TGTGCCAGCCTACGTTCCTTTAGCGAACAAGAGACCCAGTACTTC
>TRBV11-3|.|.|TRBJ1-1
CASSLDRLMNTEAFF
TGTGCCAGCAGCTTGGACAGACTCATGAACACTGAAGCTTTCTTT
>TRBV6-5|few|.|TRBJ2-2
CASSYLSGRTGELFF
TGTGCCAGCAGTTACTTGTCAGGTCGCACCGGGGAGCTGTTTTTT
>TRBV9|.|.|TRBJ1-1
CASSLTSGTEAFF
TGTGCCAGCAGCCTCACGTCGGGCACTGAAGCTTTCTTT
>TRBV12-2|.|.|TRBJ2-7
CASRLDRGVGAYEQYF
TGTGCAAGTCGCTTAGACAGGGGAGTGGGGGCCTACGAGCAGTACTTC
>TRBV6-5|.|.|TRBJ1-1
CASSHSGNTEAFF
TGTGCCAGCAGTCATTCAGGGAACACTGAAGCTTTCTTT
>TRBV27|.|.|TRBJ1-5
CASSFEEGQPQHF
TGTGCCAGCAGTTTTGAGGAGGGACAGCCCCAGCATTTT